One sample yielded the 4 T cell receptor beta chains listed below, sequenced in a study of response to subunit inactivated influenza vaccine. TCRdb called the RT-PCR reads again in MiXCR, with one record for every CDR3 protein. The repertoire includes about 500,000 distinct CDR3 sequences, approximately 15% of them detected once, and less than 4% sits in the top ten. Sequenced here: CD4+ T cells sorted from PBMCs, sampled around 25 months after vaccination. The receptor source for this set is a man aged 45 to 70 who received an inactivated influenza vaccine.

The V call is TRBV10-3, the J call TRBJ2-7; D possibly matches TRBD1 or TRBD2 (5 bases each). Germline V gene lookup returns CDR1 ENHRY and CDR2 SYGVKD. The V gene lost 2 bases and the J gene lost 7 bases, with 24 bases spanning the gap. This CDR3 is 17 amino acids long. CDR3 coding DNA: TGTGCCATCAGTGAGGGGGCAGGAAGGAGGTCTACGGGGGAGCAGTACTTC. Its protein is CAISEGAGRRSTGEQYF.

This clonotype turned up a few times. V usage is TRBV20-1 and J usage is TRBJ1-2, with a possible D match to TRBD1 (6 bases). Looked up from germline, CDR1 is DFQATT and CDR2 is SNEGSKA (reference sequence). The CDR3 is 13 residues long. V was shortened by 2 bases and J by 8 bases, with 15 bases between the two germline ends. Here the CDR3 DNA reads TGCAGTGCTAGAAGGACAGCACTGGGGGGCTACACCTTC. Translating it yields CSARRTALGGYTF.

V is TRBV18 and J is TRBJ2-7; TRBD2 agrees at 8 bases. Trimming at V came to 5 bases and at J to 1 base, leaving 10 bases not matched to a gene. The CDR3 loop spans 16 amino acids. Germline values: CDR1 KGHSH, CDR2 LQKENI. The CDR3 nucleotides read TGTGCCAGCTCATCCCCCGGGACTAGTGGGTCCTACGAGCAGTACTTC. Residues: CASSSPGTSGSYEQYF.

This clonotype occurred many times. The rearrangement joins TRBV11-2 to TRBJ2-1; TRBD1 might be the D (5 bases). The V end lost 3 bases, the J end lost 6 bases, and 9 bases lay between the germline ends. The CDR3 consists of 13 residues. In germline, CDR1 is SGHAT, CDR2 FQNNGV. The CDR3 nucleotides read TGTGCCAGCAGCTTTCCAGGGATCAATGAGCAGTTCTTC. It encodes CASSFPGINEQFF.